These 6 T cell receptor beta chains were all obtained from the same sample, sequenced in a study of shared clonotypes between healthy human individuals. This table comes from immunoSEQ multiplex PCR, and its TCRdb copy is limited to in-frame clones, with some not included. The sample has roughly 2.2 million clones, approximately 93% seen once. Specimen: naive CD4+ T cells from PBMCs. The subset denotes: CD45RA+ positively selected. The receptors shown here come from a man aged 18 to 29 in good health. Some clones in this sample may be carry-over from other donors' samples.

This rearrangement joins TRBV7-3 to TRBJ2-3; TRBD2 might be the D (5 bases). The CDR3 sequence is 15 residues long. Germline V lookup: CDR1 SGHTA, CDR2 FQGTGA. Trimming stripped 2 bases from V and 3 bases from J, with 12 bases between. CDR3 nucleotides: TGTGCCAGCAGCTTACAAGCGGACCTAACAGATACGCAGTATTTT. This codes for CASSLQADLTDTQYF.

The chain combines TRBV5-6 with TRBJ2-7; 7 bases are shared with TRBD2. Germline CDR1 and CDR2: SGHDT and YYEEEE. V dropped 4 bases and J dropped 3; count of bases not matched to a gene: 7. The CDR3 has 14 residues. CDR3 in DNA: TGTGCCAGCAGCCCCCGGTGGGGGGGCTACGAGCAGTACTTC. This codes for CASSPRWGGYEQYF.

The V and J genes are TRBV11-2 and TRBJ2-5; 9 bases map to TRBD1. CDR3 length equals 17 residues. The germline gives CDR1 SGHAT, CDR2 FQNNGV. The V segment lost 6 bases and the J segment 4 bases; nucleotides outside the gene matches: 15. Written as DNA, the CDR3 is TGTGCCAGCAGGCCAGGGCGGGGGACAGGGAAGGGAGAGACCCAGTACTTC. This gives the protein CASRPGRGTGKGETQYF.

The chain links TRBV18 to TRBJ2-1; possible D gene TRBD2, 5 bases. V lost 2 bases and J lost 8, with 7 bases in between. CDR1 KGHSH and CDR2 LQKENI come from the germline V gene. The CDR3 length is 12 residues. The CDR3 bases are TGTGCCAGCTCACCATTCGGGGATGAGCAGTTCTTC. Its protein product is CASSPFGDEQFF.

The rearrangement links TRBV5-1 to TRBJ2-2; perhaps TRBD2 as D (5 bases). The germline V and J ends were trimmed by 0 bases and 0 bases, with 9 bases remaining between them. This CDR3 region has 16 residues. Germline V gives CDR1 SGHRS, CDR2 YFSETQ. CDR3 region: CASSLDAGTNTGELFF. For the CDR3, the DNA is TGCGCCAGCAGCTTGGATGCGGGTACGAACACCGGGGAGCTGTTTTTT.

This sequence joins TRBV7-3 and TRBJ2-2; TRBD1 aligns across 8 bases. Trimming removed 6 bases from V and 5 bases from J; junction bases left unmatched: 8. Germline-derived CDR1 and CDR2 are SGHTA and FQGTGA. CDR3 length: 15 amino acids. Written as DNA, the CDR3 is TGTGCCAGCAGGAAAGGACAGGGCAGTACCGGGGAGCTGTTTTTT. This sequence encodes CASRKGQGSTGELFF. Full variable domain (rest looked up from reference TRBV7-3 and TRBJ2-2): GAGVSQTPSNKVTEKGKYVELRCDPISGHTALYWYRQSLGQGPEFLIYFQGTGAADDSGLPNDRFFAVRPEGSVSTLKIQRTERGDSAVYLCASRKGQGSTGELFFGEGSRLTVL.